This TCR beta chain was identified in a study of blood T cell dynamics during melanoma immunotherapy. At the level of the study: Metastatic melanoma patients received first-line pembrolizumab or nivolumab plus ipilimumab. General study results and limits: At W3, later disease-control patients showed bifurcated PBMC repertoire changes, unlike progressors.

Germline values: CDR1 SGDLS, CDR2 YYNGEE. With 0 bases removed from V and 2 bases from J, the gap between germline ends came to 9 bases. The CDR3 runs 14 residues. Noted time point: pre-treatment baseline. Patients had no prior systemic cancer treatment, immunosuppressants or other active cancers. Each bulk PBMC sample had around 360 ng DNA loaded. Clones were sequenced by immunoSEQ multiplex PCR, and TCRdb holds only the in-frame ones, with some missing. The data hold about 7,200 clones, with approximately 84% observed a single time. This clone has more than one count but fewer than ten. What it recognizes is unknown.

The chain carries TRBV9 and TRBJ2-7; tentative D call: TRBD2 (6 bases). This TCR was recovered from a human donor with melanoma. Here the sequenced sample was blood, taken from a patient treated with checkpoint blockade. The CDR3 nucleotides read TGTGCCAGCAGCGTAGGGACTACAGCCTACGAGCAGTACTTC. Amino acids: CASSVGTTAYEQYF.